The 26 T cell receptor beta chains below were found in one sample sequenced in a study of cytomegalovirus exposure and HLA in healthy donors (dated by TCRdb to the late 2010s). Library generation was performed with the immunoSEQ multiplex PCR assay. A mixture of 60 forward primers for TCR Vbeta segments and 13 reverse primers for TCR Jbeta segments was used in the multiplex PCR. Sourced from immuneACCESS, this table was stored by TCRdb with only in-frame sequences that have V and J called. A share of the clones is absent; for the studies checked, an unresolved V gene accounts for under half, and the remainder has no known explanation. The sample table contains 150,000 to 200,000 clones; only one count was recorded for around 77% of them. The ten biggest clones cover about 1.3% of the sample. Sequenced: PBMCs. All receptors derive from a woman in her 30s in good health and CMV-seronegative.

V is TRBV5-1 and J is TRBJ2-5; 8 nucleotides agree with TRBD1. This CDR3 region has 15 residues. The germline V gene has CDR1 SGHRS and CDR2 YFSETQ. V was clipped by 2 bases and J by 4 bases; unmatched bases: 7. The CDR3 sequence: CASSFTGTGGETQYF. In nucleotides, the CDR3 is TGCGCCAGCAGCTTTACCGGGACAGGCGGAGAGACCCAGTACTTC.

The chain combines TRBV5-1 with TRBJ1-3; the D is unclear. The CDR3 runs 14 residues. Trimming shortened V by 0 bases and J by 4 bases, and 8 bases separated the two germline ends. Germline assignment: CDR1 SGHRS and CDR2 YFSETQ. The CDR3 loop is CASSLGPTGNTIYF. The CDR3 nucleotides read TGCGCCAGCAGCTTGGGGCCAACGGGAAACACCATATATTTT. Using reference TRBV5-1 and TRBJ1-3 for the parts outside the CDR3, the full variable domain is KAGVTQTPRYLIKTRGQQVTLSCSPISGHRSVSWYQQTPGQGLQFLFEYFSETQRNKGNFPGRFSGRQFSNSRSEMNVSTLELGDSALYLCASSLGPTGNTIYFGEGSWLTVV.

The table lists this clone with a few counts. The chain couples TRBV11-3 to TRBJ2-2; 8 nucleotides match TRBD1. The CDR3 is 16 residues long. V was clipped by 2 bases and J by 2 bases; unmatched bases: 4. Per the germline V gene, CDR1 is SGHNT and CDR2 is YENEEA. CDR3 nucleotide sequence: TGTGCCAGCAGCTTATCGACAGGGGTTAACACCGGGGAGCTGTTTTTT. This codes for CASSLSTGVNTGELFF. Full variable domain (outside the CDR3, taken from reference TRBV11-3 and TRBJ2-2): EAGVVQSPRYKIIEKKQPVAFWCNPISGHNTLYWYLQNLGQGPELLIRYENEEAVDDSQLPKDRFSAERLKGVDSTLKIQPAELGDSAVYLCASSLSTGVNTGELFFGEGSRLTVL.

J is TRBJ1-1 and V is TRBV27, with a possible D match to TRBD1 (6 bases). The CDR3 has 14 residues. V lost 5 bases and J lost 4, with 14 bases in between. Germline lookup yields CDR1 MNHEY and CDR2 SMNVEV (reference sequence). The CDR3 protein is CASSPRRGGTEAFF. The CDR3 region has the DNA TGTGCCAGCAGTCCAAGGAGGGGGGGCACTGAAGCTTTCTTT.

CDR3 DNA: TGTGCCAGCAGCTTAGTGGGAGACATCTATGGCTACACCTTC. Amino acid sequence: CASSLVGDIYGYTF. This chain connects TRBV7-9 to TRBJ1-2; D unresolved. The CDR3 covers 14 residues. Per the germline V gene, CDR1 is SEHNR and CDR2 is FQNEAQ (reference sequence). V lost 1 base, J lost 4 bases, and 10 bases lay in between.

The CDR3 region is CASSYQTSGGTDTQYF. The CDR3 DNA reads as TGCGCCAGCAGCTATCAGACTAGCGGGGGGACAGATACGCAGTATTTT. The chain recombines TRBV5-1 with TRBJ2-3, with 13 bases matching TRBD2. This CDR3 is built from 16 residues. CDR1 is SGHRS and CDR2 is YFSETQ in the germline V gene. V shed 3 bases and J 3 bases; nucleotides not matched to a gene: 4.

CDR3 loop: CASSSRDRDSPLHF. Here the CDR3 DNA reads TGTGCCAGCAGCTCCAGGGACAGAGATTCACCCCTCCACTTT. The chain employs TRBV7-9 and TRBJ1-6; 7 bases line up with TRBD1. V gave up 4 bases and J gave up 8 bases; unmatched junction bases: 5. Per the germline V gene, CDR1 is SEHNR and CDR2 is FQNEAQ (reference sequence). There are 14 residues in the CDR3.

The chain carries TRBV6-1 and TRBJ1-2; 11 nucleotides agree with TRBD1. This CDR3 spans 12 amino acids. J gave up 13 bases and V 5 bases, and 6 bases lay outside the gene matches. The V gene's germline CDR1 is MNHNS and CDR2 SASEGT. CDR3 in DNA: TGTGCCAGCAGTCCGGGACAGGGGGTCTCCACCTTC. Amino acid sequence: CASSPGQGVSTF.

The gene calls are TRBV5-1 and TRBJ1-1; 8 bases map to TRBD1. Unmatched junction bases numbered 20, after V lost 5 bases and J lost 5 bases. Looked up from germline, CDR1 is SGHRS and CDR2 is YFSETQ. This CDR3 contains 18 residues. CDR3 nucleotides: TGCGCCAGCAGATACGGACAGGGCATGGATCCCCGGGGTACTGAAGCTTTCTTT. Its protein product is CASRYGQGMDPRGTEAFF.

This clone was seen just once. The rearrangement uses TRBV19 and TRBJ1-4; TRBD1 is a possible D gene (5 bases). CDR3 length: 15 amino acids. Germline V gene lookup returns CDR1 LNHDA and CDR2 SQIVND (reference sequence). V was cut by 5 bases and J by 2 bases, with 12 bases left in between. The CDR3 loop is CASSSRQRTNEKLFF. CDR3 coding DNA: TGTGCCAGTAGTTCCAGACAGAGGACTAATGAAAAACTGTTTTTT.

J is TRBJ1-4 and V is TRBV4-2, with a tentative D call TRBD1 (5 bases). V lost 0 bases, J lost 5 bases, and 13 bases lay in between. The length of the CDR3 is 16 residues. Looked up from germline, CDR1 is LGHNA and CDR2 is YNFKEQ. The CDR3 DNA reads as TGTGCCAGCAGCCAAGATCAGGGCAGGGTAAATGAAAAACTGTTTTTT. Translation: CASSQDQGRVNEKLFF.

In this sample, this clone turned up once. The rearrangement joins TRBV11-2 to TRBJ1-1; 12 nucleotides line up with TRBD1. J was trimmed by 4 bases and V by 5 bases; bases with no gene match: 11. Germline lookup yields CDR1 SGHAT and CDR2 FQNNGV. The CDR3 covers 17 residues. In DNA, the CDR3 is TGTGCCAGCAGCGGGGACAGGGGGCAGCGGCGGCGCACTGAAGCTTTCTTT. Translated, it gives CASSGDRGQRRRTEAFF.

The V call is TRBV19, the J call TRBJ2-1, with 9 bases fitting TRBD2. Germline V lookup: CDR1 LNHDA, CDR2 SQIVND (reference sequence). V dropped 5 bases and J dropped 9; count of bases not matched to a gene: 14. This CDR3 region has 16 residues. CDR3 DNA sequence: TGTGCCAGTAGTGTGGGTCCGGGACTAGCTCGCGGTGAGCAGTTCTTC. Protein sequence: CASSVGPGLARGEQFF.

This chain connects TRBV5-1 to TRBJ2-5, with 9 bases lining up with TRBD2. Germline-derived CDR1 and CDR2 are SGHRS and YFSETQ. The CDR3 is 15 residues long. J was trimmed by 3 bases and V by 1 base; bases with no gene match: 4. The CDR3 coding sequence is TGCGCCAGCAGCTTGTTGGCTAGCGGGGAAGAGACCCAGTACTTC. It translates to CASSLLASGEETQYF.

The V call is TRBV30, the J call TRBJ1-2; maybe TRBD1 (6 bases). Germline assignment: CDR1 GTSNPN and CDR2 SVGIG (reference sequence). V dropped 3 bases and J dropped 5 bases, with 25 bases sitting between them. The CDR3 extends over 17 amino acids. CDR3 protein: CAWSVQGRKIGRYGYTF. Here the CDR3 DNA reads TGTGCCTGGAGCGTTCAGGGGAGAAAGATCGGTCGTTATGGCTACACCTTC.

The chain uses TRBV28 and TRBJ2-1, with TRBD1 matching 9 bases. J gave up 4 bases and V 2 bases, and 3 bases lay outside the gene matches. The V gene's germline CDR1 is MDHEN and CDR2 SYDVKM. The CDR3 totals 15 residues. CDR3 protein: CASSLTGGSYNEQFF. CDR3 sequence (DNA): TGTGCCAGCAGTTTAACAGGGGGCTCTTACAATGAGCAGTTCTTC. Drawing the rest from reference TRBV28 and TRBJ2-1, the complete variable domain is DVKVTQSSRYLVKRTGEKVFLECVQDMDHENMFWYRQDPGLGLRLIYFSYDVKMKEKGDIPEGYSVSREKKERFSLILESASTNQTSMYLCASSLTGGSYNEQFFGPGTRLTVL.

The rearrangement joins TRBV30 to TRBJ1-1, with D perhaps matching TRBD1 (6 bases). V lost 1 base and J 0 bases, leaving 9 bases between the germline ends. CDR1 GTSNPN and CDR2 SVGIG come from the germline V gene (reference sequence). The CDR3 runs 14 residues. CDR3 in amino acids: CAWSGTVMNTEAFF. In DNA, the CDR3 is TGTGCCTGGAGTGGGACAGTGATGAACACTGAAGCTTTCTTT.

The chain couples TRBV5-1 to TRBJ2-6, with D maybe TRBD1 (5 bases). The CDR3 runs to 16 residues. V lost 2 bases to trimming and J lost 0 bases, with 9 bases between them. CDR1 and CDR2 from the germline V gene are SGHRS and YFSETQ. CDR3 loop: CASSLQAHSGANVLTF. The CDR3 nucleotides read TGCGCCAGCAGCTTACAGGCACACTCTGGGGCCAACGTCCTGACTTTC. Filled out from reference TRBV5-1 and TRBJ2-6, the complete variable domain reads KAGVTQTPRYLIKTRGQQVTLSCSPISGHRSVSWYQQTPGQGLQFLFEYFSETQRNKGNFPGRFSGRQFSNSRSEMNVSTLELGDSALYLCASSLQAHSGANVLTFGAGSRLTVL.

This rearrangement joins TRBV4-1 to TRBJ1-1; D may be TRBD1 (5 bases). Germline V CDR1 and CDR2: MGHRA, YSYEKL. The CDR3 is 17 amino acids. Trimming removed 0 bases at V and 5 bases at J, with 19 bases between. This CDR3 is CASSQDPKASRGTEAFF. The DNA for the CDR3 is TGCGCCAGCAGCCAAGACCCCAAGGCCTCGCGGGGGACTGAAGCTTTCTTT.

The chain joins TRBV13 to TRBJ2-5, with 7 bases identical to TRBD1. The CDR3 runs to 14 residues. Germline assignment: CDR1 PRHDT and CDR2 FYEKMQ (reference sequence). The junction had 5 bases not matched to a gene; V was cut back by 5 bases and J by 2 bases. CDR3 DNA: TGTGCCAGCAGCCCTCGACAGGGTCAAGAGACCCAGTACTTC. It specifies CASSPRQGQETQYF.

For the CDR3, the DNA is TGTGCCAGCAGTGAGGGAGGGGGGCGGGAGACCCAGTACTTC. This sequence encodes CASSEGGGRETQYF. The chain is built from TRBV25-1 and TRBJ2-5; tentatively, D is TRBD2 (7 bases). The CDR3 consists of 14 residues. Trimming pared 3 bases from V and 5 bases from J, leaving 13 bases between. Per germline, CDR1 MGHDK and CDR2 SYGVNS.

The rearrangement joins TRBV7-6 to TRBJ2-1; 7 bases agree with TRBD2. Germline CDR1 and CDR2: SGHVS and FNYEAQ. The CDR3 loop spans 13 amino acids. The V gene end was trimmed by 2 bases and the J gene end by 9 bases; junction bases not matched to a gene: 4. CDR3 region: CASSLIPGGEQFF. Written as DNA, the CDR3 is TGTGCCAGCAGCTTAATACCGGGGGGTGAGCAGTTCTTC.

The chain links TRBV10-3 to TRBJ2-7; 10 bases align to TRBD1. The CDR3 runs to 14 residues. Trimming took 7 bases from V and 5 from J; bases not matched to a gene: 8. The germline V gene has CDR1 ENHRY and CDR2 SYGVKD. The DNA of the CDR3 is TGTGCCATCACCGTGGACAGGGGGTGGCACGAGCAGTACTTC. This gives the protein CAITVDRGWHEQYF.

This chain links TRBV21-1 with TRBJ1-5; the D call in the table, TRBD1, was not verified against the DNA. TRBV21-1 is a documented pseudogene. CDR3 length equals 15 residues. CDR3 loop: CASSKRDREGKPQHF. In DNA, the CDR3 is TGTGCCAGCAGCAAAAGGGACAGGGAGGGAAAGCCCCAGCATTTT.

This clone appeared a few times. The rearrangement uses TRBV10-3 and TRBJ1-2, with 8 nucleotides matching TRBD1. The CDR3 extends over 14 amino acids. Germline CDR1 reads ENHRY; CDR2 reads SYGVKD. The V and J ends lost 2 bases and 4 bases, in that order; junction bases with no gene match: 3. The CDR3 DNA is TGTGCCATCAGTGAGACAACAGGGGGCTATGGCTACACCTTC. Translated, it gives CAISETTGGYGYTF.

This clone appeared once. In the same sample, other DNA sequences code for this CDR3. This chain joins TRBV5-1 and TRBJ2-2; 8 bases agree with TRBD1. The CDR3 spans 15 residues. The germline V gene encodes CDR1 SGHRS and CDR2 YFSETQ. V gave up 2 bases and J gave up 7 bases; unmatched junction bases: 7. DNA for the CDR3: TGCGCCAGCAGCTTAGGAGACAGGGGCGGCGGGGAGCTGTTTTTT. It codes for CASSLGDRGGGELFF.